One and the same sample provided the 9 T cell receptor beta chains below, sequenced in a study of blood T cell repertoires in COVID-19 (dated by TCRdb to 2018 to 2020). The method was the immunoSEQ multiplex PCR assay. What TCRdb holds here is the immuneACCESS table cut down to in-frame rearrangements. Part of the clones is not present; checked against another copy, under half of the missing clones reflect an unresolved V gene, and the others are unexplained. The sample has approximately 24,000 clones on record, around 87% of them singletons. The ten largest clonotypes hold 25% of the sample. The source material was peripheral blood. The receptors come from a human donor with active COVID-19. The donor label of this sample is uncertain.

The chain combines TRBV9 with TRBJ2-2; D uncertain. This CDR3 region has 14 residues. Trimming took 2 bases from V and 7 from J, leaving 12 bases between them. Germline loops: CDR1 SGDLS, CDR2 YYNGEE. The CDR3 DNA reads as TGTGCCAGCAGCGTCCAGAGCCTAGTCGGGGAGCTGTTTTTT. Translated: CASSVQSLVGELFF.

The chain couples TRBV3-1 (or the pseudogene TRBV3-2) to TRBJ2-5; 7 bases are shared with TRBD2. V trimming: 4 bases; J trimming: 4 bases; junction bases outside the gene matches: 6. The CDR3 extends over 14 amino acids. CDR1 is LGHDT, CDR2 YNNKEL, per germline (reference sequence). CDR3 coding DNA: TGTGCCAGCAGCCTTAAGTGGGGGGGAGAGACCCAGTACTTC. It translates to CASSLKWGGETQYF.

This clone was observed a handful of times. The CDR3 nucleotides read TGTGCCAGCAGTGAAGTGGCTAGCGGCAAAAGTATCTACGAGCAGTACTTC. This translates into CASSEVASGKSIYEQYF. The chain couples TRBV6-1 to TRBJ2-7; 7 bases match TRBD2. With V trimmed by 1 base and J by 3 bases, 12 bases remained unmatched. The CDR3 has 17 residues. CDR1 is MNHNS, CDR2 SASEGT, per germline.

This chain joins TRBV18 and TRBJ2-7; 8 bases are a match to TRBD1. V dropped 4 bases and J dropped 4; count of bases not matched to a gene: 6. In germline, CDR1 is KGHSH, CDR2 LQKENI. The CDR3 has 14 residues. Here the CDR3 reads CASSLGQANYEQYF. As DNA, the CDR3 is TGTGCCAGCTCACTGGGACAGGCAAATTACGAGCAGTACTTC.

This rearrangement joins TRBV11-3 to TRBJ2-7, with 7 nucleotides matching TRBD2. Germline V gene sequence: CDR1 SGHNT, CDR2 YENEEA. The CDR3 runs to 15 residues. The V segment lost 3 bases and the J segment 0 bases; nucleotides outside the gene matches: 5. CDR3: CASSFSGILSYEQYF. In DNA form, the CDR3 reads TGTGCCAGCAGCTTCAGCGGGATTCTCTCCTACGAGCAGTACTTC.

The genes are TRBV19 and TRBJ1-4; 8 nucleotides line up with TRBD1. This CDR3 spans 15 amino acids. After removal of 6 bases from V and 8 bases from J, the junction contained 11 bases not matched to a gene. Looked up from germline, CDR1 is LNHDA and CDR2 is SQIVND (reference sequence). The CDR3 here is CASRNIDRGLEKLFF. CDR3 coding DNA: TGTGCCAGTAGGAACATAGACAGGGGTTTGGAAAAACTGTTTTTT.

The chain combines TRBV27 with TRBJ1-2; 7 nucleotides agree with TRBD1. Germline V gene sequence: CDR1 MNHEY, CDR2 SMNVEV (reference sequence). V gave up 5 bases and J gave up 2 bases; unmatched junction bases: 8. The CDR3 contains 15 residues. The CDR3 region has the DNA TGTGCCAGCAGTCGACAGGGAGCCACGAACTATGGCTACACCTTC. Its protein is CASSRQGATNYGYTF.

This chain joins TRBV19 and TRBJ1-2; 7 nucleotides align to TRBD1. J gave up 5 bases and V 8 bases, and 5 bases lay outside the gene matches. The CDR3 is 12 residues long. Germline CDR1 reads LNHDA; CDR2 reads SQIVND (reference sequence). For the CDR3, the DNA is TGTGCCAGTGGGCAACAGGGGTATGGCTACACCTTC. Its translation is CASGQQGYGYTF.

The V call is TRBV5-1, the J call TRBJ2-2, with 7 bases fitting TRBD2. The V gene end was trimmed by 0 bases and the J gene end by 6 bases; junction bases not matched to a gene: 8. CDR1 and CDR2 from the germline V gene are SGHRS and YFSETQ. CDR3 length: 16 residues. CDR3 loop: CASSLEAGAGAGELFF. The CDR3 DNA follows: TGCGCCAGCAGCTTGGAGGCGGGAGCTGGCGCCGGGGAGCTGTTTTTT.